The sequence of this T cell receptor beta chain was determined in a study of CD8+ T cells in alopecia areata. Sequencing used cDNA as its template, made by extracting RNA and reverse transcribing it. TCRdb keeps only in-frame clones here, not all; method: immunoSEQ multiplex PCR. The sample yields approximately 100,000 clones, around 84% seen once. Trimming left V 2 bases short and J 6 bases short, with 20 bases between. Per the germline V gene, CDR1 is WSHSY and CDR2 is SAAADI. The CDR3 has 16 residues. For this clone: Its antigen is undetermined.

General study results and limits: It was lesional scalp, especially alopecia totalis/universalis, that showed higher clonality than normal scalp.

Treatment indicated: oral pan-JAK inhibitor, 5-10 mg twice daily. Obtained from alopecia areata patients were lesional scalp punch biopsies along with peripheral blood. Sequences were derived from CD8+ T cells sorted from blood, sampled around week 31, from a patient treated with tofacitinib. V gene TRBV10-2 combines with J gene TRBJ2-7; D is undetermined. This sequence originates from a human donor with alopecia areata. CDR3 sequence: CASSEPVELDGGEQYF. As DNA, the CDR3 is TGCGCCAGCAGTGAGCCCGTTGAGTTAGACGGTGGCGAGCAGTACTTC.